This T cell receptor (beta chain) was sequenced during a study of blood T cell repertoires in COVID-19. The overall study: Collection of acute and convalescent COVID-19 samples took place in the United States, Italy and Spain.

Germline V gene data show CDR1 as DFQATT and CDR2 as SNEGSKA (reference sequence). V was shortened by 5 bases and J by 6 bases, with 9 bases between the two germline ends. The CDR3 loop spans 11 amino acids. TCRdb's copy holds only in-frame clones and misses some; the assay was immunoSEQ multiplex PCR. This sample has some 120,000 clones, with over 80% found just once. This rearrangement joins TRBV20-1 to TRBJ2-3; no definite D call. The origin of this receptor is a man in his 60s with acute or convalescent COVID-19. Sequenced sample: peripheral blood. CDR3 loop: CSASRRDTQYF. In DNA form, the CDR3 reads TGCAGTGCTTCACGCCGGGATACGCAGTATTTT.